Listed below are T cell receptor beta chains from one sample, sequenced in a study of cytomegalovirus exposure and HLA in healthy donors. The method was immunoSEQ multiplex PCR; TCRdb's version includes in-frame clones alone and lacks a portion of them. The sample lists approximately 150,000 clones; approximately 80% were seen once. The source material was PBMCs. These receptors came from a woman in her forties or fifties in good health and CMV-seronegative. Both conserved end residues are part of each CDR3. A D gene is named only where the DNA matches it firmly. The size entry is marked missing in some rows and otherwise reads once, few, many or a size class.

J: TRBJ2-7
V: TRBV18
D: NA
size: NA
CDR3: CASSPEQGSSEQYF
DNA: TGTGCCAGCTCCCCTGAGCAGGGTTCGTCGGAGCAGTACTTC

J: TRBJ2-1
V: TRBV15
D: NA
size: NA
CDR3: CATSRGDYSSYNEQFF
DNA: TGTGCCACCAGCAGAGGCGACTACAGCTCCTACAATGAGCAGTTCTTC

J: TRBJ2-7
V: TRBV2
D: NA
size: NA
CDR3: CASSEIRDNYEQYF
DNA: TGTGCCAGCAGTGAGATACGGGACAACTACGAGCAGTACTTC

J: TRBJ2-7
V: TRBV2
D: TRBD2
size: NA
CDR3: CASSDSGGVDSYEQYF
DNA: TGTGCCAGCAGTGATTCGGGGGGGGTGGACTCCTACGAGCAGTACTTC

J: TRBJ2-5
V: TRBV5-1
D: NA
size: NA
CDR3: CASSPEGGGPETQYF
DNA: TGCGCCAGCAGCCCTGAAGGGGGAGGGCCAGAGACCCAGTACTTC

J: TRBJ2-1
V: TRBV19
D: TRBD2
size: few
CDR3: CASRRSGSVSYNEQFF
DNA: TGTGCCAGTAGACGTAGCGGGAGCGTCTCCTACAATGAGCAGTTCTTC

J: TRBJ1-5
V: TRBV6-6
D: NA
size: NA
CDR3: CASSYEGQLFNQPQHF
DNA: TGTGCCAGCAGTTACGAAGGACAGCTCTTCAATCAGCCCCAGCATTTT

J: TRBJ2-1
V: TRBV7-8
D: TRBD2
size: few
CDR3: CASSFPRGRAGNEQFF
DNA: TGTGCCAGCAGCTTCCCCCGCGGGAGGGCCGGGAATGAGCAGTTCTTC

J: TRBJ2-5
V: TRBV28
D: NA
size: NA
CDR3: CASSPLEGPETQYF
DNA: TGTGCCAGCAGCCCCCTCGAGGGCCCGGAGACCCAGTACTTC

J: TRBJ2-7
V: TRBV5-1
D: TRBD2
size: once
CDR3: CASSLGAGSSYEQYF
DNA: TGCGCCAGCAGCTTGGGAGCGGGGAGCTCCTACGAGCAGTACTTC

J: TRBJ1-2
V: TRBV7-2
D: NA
size: NA
CDR3: CASSLAVPSGDGYTF
DNA: TGTGCCAGCAGCTTAGCGGTCCCCTCGGGGGATGGCTACACCTTC

J: TRBJ2-3
V: TRBV5-4
D: TRBD2
size: NA
CDR3: CASSPPPSGPTDTQYF
DNA: TGTGCCAGCAGCCCTCCTCCTAGCGGGCCCACAGATACGCAGTATTTT

J: TRBJ1-5
V: TRBV4-2
D: NA
size: few
CDR3: CASSQDLQGGQPQHF
DNA: TGTGCCAGCAGCCAAGATCTACAGGGAGGGCAGCCCCAGCATTTT

J: TRBJ2-7
V: TRBV27
D: TRBD1
size: once
CDR3: CASSRGGQGYEQYF
DNA: TGTGCCAGCAGCCGAGGGGGCCAGGGGTACGAGCAGTACTTC

J: TRBJ2-1
V: TRBV11-3
D: NA
size: once
CDR3: CASSLGAASSYNEQFF
DNA: TGTGCCAGCAGCTTAGGAGCGGCCAGCTCCTACAATGAGCAGTTCTTC

J: TRBJ1-2
V: TRBV7-2
D: TRBD1
size: NA
CDR3: CASSRQGYYGYTF
DNA: TGTGCCAGCAGCAGACAGGGTTACTATGGCTACACCTTC

J: TRBJ1-1
V: TRBV28
D: TRBD1
size: NA
CDR3: CASKLGTATHTEAFF
DNA: TGTGCCAGCAAACTTGGGACAGCCACCCACACTGAAGCTTTCTTT

J: TRBJ2-1
V: TRBV13
D: NA
size: NA
CDR3: CASSLDVSSYNEQFF
DNA: TGTGCCAGCAGCTTAGATGTGAGCTCCTACAATGAGCAGTTCTTC